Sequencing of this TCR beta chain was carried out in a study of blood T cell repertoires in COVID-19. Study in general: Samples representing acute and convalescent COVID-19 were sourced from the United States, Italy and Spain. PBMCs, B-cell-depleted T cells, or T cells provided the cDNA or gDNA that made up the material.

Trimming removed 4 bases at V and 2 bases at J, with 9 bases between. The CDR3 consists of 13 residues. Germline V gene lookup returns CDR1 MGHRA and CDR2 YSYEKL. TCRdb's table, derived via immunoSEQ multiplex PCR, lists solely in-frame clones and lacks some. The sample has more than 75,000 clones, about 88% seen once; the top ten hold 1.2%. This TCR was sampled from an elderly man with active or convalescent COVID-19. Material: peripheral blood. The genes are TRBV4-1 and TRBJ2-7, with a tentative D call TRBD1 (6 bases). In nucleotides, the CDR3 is TGCGCCAGCAGCCGGGGGACACCCTACGAGCAGTACTTC. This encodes CASSRGTPYEQYF.